These 13 T cell receptor beta chains share one sample of origin, sequenced in a study of human T cells and chemical hapten exposure. From the 5' RACE reads, TCRdb called clonotypes with MiXCR, one entry per CDR3 protein. The repertoire holds about 140,000 distinct CDR3 sequences, with about 4% as singletons. Before extraction, the whole blood was not fractionated, and total RNA was taken from it. These receptors were collected from a female donor in good health.

Many counts were recorded for this clonotype. The chain recombines TRBV28 with TRBJ2-7; D is unclear. Germline CDR1 MDHEN, CDR2 SYDVKM. The CDR3 contains 12 residues. V lost 5 bases to trimming and J lost 4 bases, with 9 bases between them. The CDR3 sequence is CASSPLSYEQYF. The DNA for the CDR3 is TGTGCCAGCAGTCCCCTTTCGTACGAGCAGTACTTC.

This clonotype was found many times. V gene TRBV20-1 combines with J gene TRBJ2-7; D unclear. Germline V gives CDR1 DFQATT, CDR2 SNEGSKA (reference sequence). The CDR3 covers 15 residues. Trimming stripped 3 bases from V and 2 bases from J, with 17 bases between. The CDR3 DNA reads as TGCAGTGCTAGGGAAAGACGGTGGACCACCTACGAGCAGTACTTC. Its protein is CSARERRWTTYEQYF.

This clonotype appeared many times. The chain recombines TRBV6-5 with TRBJ1-5, with D possibly being TRBD1 (6 bases). V was trimmed by 6 bases and J by 2 bases, leaving 14 bases between them. The CDR3 is 15 amino acids. Germline lookup yields CDR1 MNHEY and CDR2 SVGAGI. The CDR3 DNA reads as TGTGCCAGCAGCAACGGGGGCTTTGGCAATCAGCCCCAGCATTTT. Translated: CASSNGGFGNQPQHF.

In its sample, this clonotype was seen many times. This sequence joins TRBV12-3 or TRBV12-4 and TRBJ2-7; 7 bases agree with TRBD1. The CDR3 consists of 12 residues. Trimming removed 7 bases from V and 4 bases from J; junction bases left unmatched: 4. DNA of the CDR3: TGTGCCAGCACAGGGGGTTCTTACGAGCAGTACTTC. As protein: CASTGGSYEQYF.

This clonotype was observed many times. The rearrangement uses TRBV20-1 and TRBJ2-7; D unclear. This CDR3 has 12 amino acids. CDR1 and CDR2 from the germline V gene are DFQATT and SNEGSKA (reference sequence). The ends were cut back, 5 bases at V and 3 bases at J, with 11 bases in the middle. CDR3 in amino acids: CSAPGASYEQYF. The CDR3 DNA is TGCAGTGCTCCCGGAGCCAGCTACGAGCAGTACTTC.

This clonotype occurred many times. This chain uses TRBV24-1 with TRBJ2-3, with 8 bases that match TRBD1. CDR1 and CDR2 from the germline V gene are KGHDR and SFDVKD. The trim removed 9 bases at V and 0 bases at J, leaving 1 base unmatched. The CDR3 sequence is 13 residues long. CDR3 amino acids: CATGQGSTDTQYF. CDR3 sequence (DNA): TGTGCCACCGGACAGGGTAGCACAGATACGCAGTATTTT.

The V and J genes are TRBV6-5 and TRBJ1-6; D may be TRBD1 (5 bases). The V gene's germline CDR1 is MNHEY and CDR2 SVGAGI. The CDR3 is made up of 14 amino acids. V was clipped by 7 bases and J by 10 bases, with 17 bases between them. CDR3 sequence (DNA): TGTGCCAGCACGGGGGAGATCAGTGGATCACCCCTCCACTTT. Protein: CASTGEISGSPLHF.

The gene calls are TRBV13 and TRBJ2-6; 10 nucleotides align to TRBD1. The V segment lost 2 bases and the J segment 3 bases; nucleotides outside the gene matches: 4. Germline V gives CDR1 PRHDT, CDR2 FYEKMQ (reference sequence). CDR3 length equals 17 residues. The CDR3 region is CASSLRTGGRGANVLTF. CDR3 DNA: TGTGCCAGCAGCTTAAGGACAGGGGGTCGTGGGGCCAACGTCCTGACTTTC. Full variable domain (rest looked up from reference TRBV13 and TRBJ2-6): AAGVIQSPRHLIKEKRETATLKCYPIPRHDTVYWYQQGPGQDPQFLISFYEKMQSDKGSIPDRFSAQQFSDYHSELNMSSLELGDSALYFCASSLRTGGRGANVLTFGAGSRLTVL.

This clonotype was seen many times. The V and J genes are TRBV11-3 and TRBJ2-1, with 11 bases identical to TRBD2. This CDR3 has 16 amino acids. V gave up 1 base and J gave up 5 bases; unmatched junction bases: 4. Germline V gives CDR1 SGHNT, CDR2 YENEEA. The CDR3 DNA reads TGTGCCAGCAGCTTAGTCCTAGCGGGGGGACACAATGAGCAGTTCTTC. Its translation is CASSLVLAGGHNEQFF.

The chain is built from TRBV5-1 and TRBJ2-7; D is perhaps TRBD2 (5 bases). The CDR3 is 14 amino acids. Germline V lookup: CDR1 SGHRS, CDR2 YFSETQ. Trimming took off 0 bases at V and 2 bases at J, with 9 bases between the two ends. The CDR3 spells CASSLESGAYEQYF. Written as DNA, the CDR3 is TGCGCCAGCAGCTTGGAGAGCGGAGCCTACGAGCAGTACTTC.

This chain links TRBV20-1 with TRBJ1-1; D gene ambiguous. V was cut by 5 bases and J by 3 bases, with 13 bases left in between. The germline gives CDR1 DFQATT, CDR2 SNEGSKA (reference sequence). The CDR3 covers 13 residues. CDR3 in amino acids: CSAFRHIYTEAFF. DNA for the CDR3: TGCAGTGCTTTCAGACATATTTACACTGAAGCTTTCTTT.

This clonotype has ten or more counts. V and J are TRBV21-1 and TRBJ2-7; no check of the table's D call, TRBD1, against the DNA was made. TRBV21-1 is recorded as a pseudogene. There are 14 residues in the CDR3. The CDR3: CASSNGDSSYEQYF. CDR3 DNA sequence: TGTGCCAGCAGCAACGGGGACAGTAGCTACGAGCAGTACTTC.

The table lists this clonotype with many counts. The chain has TRBV6-2 or TRBV6-3 and TRBJ2-1; 7 nucleotides agree with TRBD2. The germline CDR1 and CDR2 sequences are MNHEY and SVGEGT. CDR3 size: 15 residues. V was pared by 8 bases and J by 2 bases, with 9 bases of the junction left unmatched. CDR3 sequence (DNA): TGTGCCAGCGCTCCAGCGGGGAGGACCTACAATGAGCAGTTCTTC. It translates to CASAPAGRTYNEQFF.